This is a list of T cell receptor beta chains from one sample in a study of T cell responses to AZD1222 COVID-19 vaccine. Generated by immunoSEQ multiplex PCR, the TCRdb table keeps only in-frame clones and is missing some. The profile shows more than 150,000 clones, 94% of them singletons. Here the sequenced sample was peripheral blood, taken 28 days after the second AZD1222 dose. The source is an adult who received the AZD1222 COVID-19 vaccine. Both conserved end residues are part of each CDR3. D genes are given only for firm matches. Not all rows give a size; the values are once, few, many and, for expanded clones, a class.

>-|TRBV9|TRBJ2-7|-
TGTGCCAGCAGCTCCAGCCCGCAGGGGTCCTACGAGCAGTACTTC
CASSSSPQGSYEQYF
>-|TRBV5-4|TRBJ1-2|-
TGTGCCAGCAGTCCCGACCCATCGAAGAACTATGGCTACACCTTC
CASSPDPSKNYGYTF
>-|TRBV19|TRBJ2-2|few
TGTGCCAGTAGCCGGGTTATCACCGGGGAGCTGTTTTTT
CASSRVITGELFF
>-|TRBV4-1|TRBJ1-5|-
TGCGCCAGCAGCCCAAGTCCAGGGAGCAATCAGCCCCAGCATTTT
CASSPSPGSNQPQHF
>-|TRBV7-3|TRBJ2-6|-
TGTGCCAGCAGCTTAAACTCCCCAAGTTCTGGGGCCAACGTCCTGACTTTC
CASSLNSPSSGANVLTF
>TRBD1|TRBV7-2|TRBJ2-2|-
TGTGCCAGCAGCACAGGACAGGGGACCGGGGAGCTGTTTTTT
CASSTGQGTGELFF
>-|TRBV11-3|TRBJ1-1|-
TGTGCCAGCAGCTTAGGCGCGGCGAACACTGAAGCTTTCTTT
CASSLGAANTEAFF
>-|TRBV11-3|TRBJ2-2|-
TGTGCCAGCAGCCAAGGACAGATCACCGGGGAGCTGTTTTTT
CASSQGQITGELFF
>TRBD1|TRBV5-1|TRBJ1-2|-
TGCGCCAGCAGCCCCGGGACAGGGGATAACTATGGCTACACCTTC
CASSPGTGDNYGYTF
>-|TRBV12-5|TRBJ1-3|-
TGTGCTAGTGTTCGGGATGTTTTAAACACCATATATTTT
CASVRDVLNTIYF
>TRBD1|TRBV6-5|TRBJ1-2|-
TGTGCCAGCAGTAACGGACAGGGGTATGGCTACACCTTC
CASSNGQGYGYTF
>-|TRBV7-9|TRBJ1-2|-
TGTGCCAGCAGCGAGGGAGGGATTAGTGACTATGGCTACACCTTC
CASSEGGISDYGYTF